The T cell receptor beta chain under discussion was sequenced for a study of T cell responses to AZD1222 COVID-19 vaccine. Some clones are missing from TCRdb's copy, which holds only in-frame ones; the method was immunoSEQ multiplex PCR. The table includes about 130,000 clones, 70% to 90% detected once. V lost 5 bases, J lost 1 base, and 3 bases stayed unmatched. CDR1 and CDR2 from the germline V gene are SEHNR and FQNEAQ (reference sequence). The CDR3 sequence is 15 residues long. This TCR was sampled from an adult in good health. The starting material was peripheral blood, obtained on day 0 of AZD1222 vaccination. The rearrangement links TRBV7-9 to TRBJ2-3; TRBD2 agrees at 10 bases. In DNA form, the CDR3 reads TGTGCCAGCAGCCGAGGGACTAGCGGCACAGATACGCAGTATTTT. This codes for CASSRGTSGTDTQYF.